The present T cell receptor beta chain was sequenced within a study of T-cell reconstitution after alpha-beta-depleted transplantation in children. The CDR3 runs 15 residues. CDR1 and CDR2 (germline): SQVTM, ANQGSEA. Deletions cut 1 base from V and 3 bases from J, with 16 bases between. In this sample, this clonotype turned up a few times. Unique molecular identifiers were built into the TCRbeta library. TCRdb itself ran the PCR reads through MiXCR, one entry per CDR3 protein. The sample consists of some 490,000 distinct CDR3 sequences, 9.5% to 15% of them appearing once. The chain uses TRBV29-1 and TRBJ2-7; D is uncertain. The TCR comes from a human donor who donated a stem cell graft to a child with combined immunodeficiency. The sequences come from PBMCs from the stem cell graft donor, collected from the stem cell graft. In nucleotides, the CDR3 is TGCAGCGTTGAAGTTAGTCTGGCCCCGGGCTACGAGCAGTACTTC. Translated, it gives CSVEVSLAPGYEQYF.